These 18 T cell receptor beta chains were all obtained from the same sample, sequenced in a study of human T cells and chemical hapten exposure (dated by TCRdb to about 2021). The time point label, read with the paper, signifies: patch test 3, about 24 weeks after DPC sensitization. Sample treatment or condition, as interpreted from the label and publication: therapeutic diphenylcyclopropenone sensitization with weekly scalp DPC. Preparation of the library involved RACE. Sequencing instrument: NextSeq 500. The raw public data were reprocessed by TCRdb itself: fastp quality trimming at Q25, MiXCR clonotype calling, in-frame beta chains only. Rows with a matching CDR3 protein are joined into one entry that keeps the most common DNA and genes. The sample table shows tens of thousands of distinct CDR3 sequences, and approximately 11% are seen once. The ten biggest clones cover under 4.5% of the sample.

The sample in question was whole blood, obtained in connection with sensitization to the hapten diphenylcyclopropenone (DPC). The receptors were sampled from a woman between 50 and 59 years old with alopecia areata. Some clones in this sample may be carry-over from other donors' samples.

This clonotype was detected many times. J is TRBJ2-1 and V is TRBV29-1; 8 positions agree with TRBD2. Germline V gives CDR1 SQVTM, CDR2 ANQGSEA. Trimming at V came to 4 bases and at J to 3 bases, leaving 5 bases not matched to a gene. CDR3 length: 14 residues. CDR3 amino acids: CSVVSSGSYNEQFF. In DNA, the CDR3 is TGCAGCGTTGTGTCCAGCGGGAGCTACAATGAGCAGTTCTTC.

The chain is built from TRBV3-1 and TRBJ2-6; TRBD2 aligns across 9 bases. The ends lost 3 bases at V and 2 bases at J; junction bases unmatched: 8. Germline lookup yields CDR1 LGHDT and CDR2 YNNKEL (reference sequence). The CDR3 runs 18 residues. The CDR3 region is CASSHTGGRAAGANVLTF. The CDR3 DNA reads TGTGCCAGCAGCCATACAGGCGGGAGGGCGGCTGGGGCCAACGTCCTGACTTTC.

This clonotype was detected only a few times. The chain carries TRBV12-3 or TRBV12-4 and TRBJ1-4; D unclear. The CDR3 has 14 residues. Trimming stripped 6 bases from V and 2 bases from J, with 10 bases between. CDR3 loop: CASSDSGTNEKLFF. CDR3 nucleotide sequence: TGTGCCAGCAGCGACTCCGGGACTAATGAAAAACTGTTTTTT.

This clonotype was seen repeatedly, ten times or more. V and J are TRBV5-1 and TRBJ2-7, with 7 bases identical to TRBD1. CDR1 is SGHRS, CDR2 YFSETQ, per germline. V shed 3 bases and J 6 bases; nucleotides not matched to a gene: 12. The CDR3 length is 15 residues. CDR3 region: CASSSDRYSDSEQYF. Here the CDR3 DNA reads TGCGCCAGCAGCTCGGACAGGTACTCAGACTCCGAGCAGTACTTC.

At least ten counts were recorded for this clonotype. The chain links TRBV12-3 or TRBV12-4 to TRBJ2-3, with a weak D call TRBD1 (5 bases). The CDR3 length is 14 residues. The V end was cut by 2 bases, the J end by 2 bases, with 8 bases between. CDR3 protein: CASSLRGSTDTQYF. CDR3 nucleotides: TGTGCCAGCAGTTTAAGGGGTTCCACAGATACGCAGTATTTT.

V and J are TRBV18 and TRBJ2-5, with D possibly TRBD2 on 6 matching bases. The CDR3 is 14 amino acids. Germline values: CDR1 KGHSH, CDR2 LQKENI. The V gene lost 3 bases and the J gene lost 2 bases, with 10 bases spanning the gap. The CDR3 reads CASSPPLAQETQYF. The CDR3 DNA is TGTGCCAGCTCACCGCCCCTAGCGCAAGAGACCCAGTACTTC.

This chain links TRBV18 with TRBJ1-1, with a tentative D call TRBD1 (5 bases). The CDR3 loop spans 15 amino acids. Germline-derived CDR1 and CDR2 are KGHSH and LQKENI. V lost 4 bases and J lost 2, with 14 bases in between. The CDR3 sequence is CASSLFPGLNTEAFF. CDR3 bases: TGTGCCAGCTCACTATTCCCGGGACTTAACACTGAAGCTTTCTTT. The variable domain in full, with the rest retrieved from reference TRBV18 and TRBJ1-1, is NAGVMQNPRHLVRRRGQEARLRCSPMKGHSHVYWYRQLPEEGLKFMVYLQKENIIDESGMPKERFSAEFPKEGPSILRIQQVVRGDSAAYFCASSLFPGLNTEAFFGQGTRLTVV.

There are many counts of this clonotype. CDR3 in amino acids: CASSSSRGLETQYF. In DNA, the CDR3 is TGTGCCAGCTCATCTTCACGGGGATTAGAGACCCAGTACTTC. This chain joins TRBV18 and TRBJ2-5, with a possible D match to TRBD2 (5 bases). The CDR3 contains 14 residues. Trimming shortened V by 5 bases and J by 4 bases, and 14 bases separated the two germline ends. Germline CDR1 is KGHSH and CDR2 is LQKENI.

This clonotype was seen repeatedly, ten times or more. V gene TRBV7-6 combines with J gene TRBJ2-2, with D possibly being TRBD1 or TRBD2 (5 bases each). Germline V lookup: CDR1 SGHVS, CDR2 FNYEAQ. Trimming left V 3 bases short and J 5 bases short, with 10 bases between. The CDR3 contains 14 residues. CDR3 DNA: TGTGCCAGCAGCTTTCAGGGCGGGACCGGGGAGCTGTTTTTT. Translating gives CASSFQGGTGELFF.

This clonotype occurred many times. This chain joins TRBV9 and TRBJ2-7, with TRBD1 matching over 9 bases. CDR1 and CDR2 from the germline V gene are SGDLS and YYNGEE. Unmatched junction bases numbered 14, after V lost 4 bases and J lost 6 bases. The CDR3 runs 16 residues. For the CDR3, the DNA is TGTGCCAGCAGCCGATCGATACAGGGGGCCGAAGGCGAGCAGTACTTC. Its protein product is CASSRSIQGAEGEQYF.

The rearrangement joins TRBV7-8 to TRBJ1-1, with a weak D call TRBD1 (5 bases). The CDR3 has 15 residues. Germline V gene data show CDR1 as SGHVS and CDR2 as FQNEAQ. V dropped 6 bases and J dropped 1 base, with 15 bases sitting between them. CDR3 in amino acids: CASRSQGGSNTEAFF. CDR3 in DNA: TGTGCCAGCAGATCCCAGGGAGGATCGAACACTGAAGCTTTCTTT. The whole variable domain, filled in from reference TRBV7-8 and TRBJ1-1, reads GAGVSQSPRYKVAKRGQDVALRCDPISGHVSLFWYQQALGQGPEFLTYFQNEAQLDKSGLPSDRFFAERPEGSVSTLKIQRTQQEDSAVYLCASRSQGGSNTEAFFGQGTRLTVV.

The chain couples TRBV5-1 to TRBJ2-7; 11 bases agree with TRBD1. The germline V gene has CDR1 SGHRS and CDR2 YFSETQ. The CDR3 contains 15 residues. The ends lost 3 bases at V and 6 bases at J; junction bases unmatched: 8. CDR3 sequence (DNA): TGCGCCAGCAGCTCGGCCGCGGGGACAGGGGGCGAGCAGTACTTC. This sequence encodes CASSSAAGTGGEQYF.

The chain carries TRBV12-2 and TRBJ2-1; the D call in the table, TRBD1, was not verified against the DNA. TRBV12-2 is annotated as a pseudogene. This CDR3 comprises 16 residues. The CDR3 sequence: CASRSSSGTLYNEQFF. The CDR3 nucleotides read TGTGCAAGTCGGTCGTCCTCCGGGACACTCTACAATGAGCAGTTCTTC.

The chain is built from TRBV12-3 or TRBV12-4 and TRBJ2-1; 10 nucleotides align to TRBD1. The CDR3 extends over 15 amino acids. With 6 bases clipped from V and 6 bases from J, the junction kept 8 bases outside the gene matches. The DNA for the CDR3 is TGTGCCAGCAGGTCTGGACAGGGGGTAATCAATGAGCAGTTCTTC. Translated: CASRSGQGVINEQFF.

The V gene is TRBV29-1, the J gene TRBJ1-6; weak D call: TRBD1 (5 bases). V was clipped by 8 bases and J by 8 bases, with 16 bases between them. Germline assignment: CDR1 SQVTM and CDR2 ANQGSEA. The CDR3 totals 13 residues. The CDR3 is CSFREGSDSPLHF. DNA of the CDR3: TGCAGCTTCAGGGAAGGAAGTGATTCACCCCTCCACTTT. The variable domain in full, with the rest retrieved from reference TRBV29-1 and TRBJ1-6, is SAVISQKPSRDICQRGTSLTIQCQVDSQVTMMFWYRQQPGQSLTLIATANQGSEATYESGFVIDKFPISRPNLTFSTLTVSNMSPEDSSIYLCSFREGSDSPLHFGNGTRLTVT.

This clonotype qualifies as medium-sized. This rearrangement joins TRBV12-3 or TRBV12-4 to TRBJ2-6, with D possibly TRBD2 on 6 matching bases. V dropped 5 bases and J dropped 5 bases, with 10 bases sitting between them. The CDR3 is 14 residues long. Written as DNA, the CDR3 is TGTGCCAGCAGTCCTGGGGGGAGGGCCAACGTCCTGACTTTC. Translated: CASSPGGRANVLTF.

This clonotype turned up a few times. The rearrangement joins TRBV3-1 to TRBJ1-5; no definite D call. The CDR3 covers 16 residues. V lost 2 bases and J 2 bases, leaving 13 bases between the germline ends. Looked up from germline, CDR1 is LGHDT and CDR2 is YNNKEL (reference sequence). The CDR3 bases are TGTGCCAGCAGCCAAAGCTCCCCAAGGGGCAATCAGCCCCAGCATTTT. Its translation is CASSQSSPRGNQPQHF.

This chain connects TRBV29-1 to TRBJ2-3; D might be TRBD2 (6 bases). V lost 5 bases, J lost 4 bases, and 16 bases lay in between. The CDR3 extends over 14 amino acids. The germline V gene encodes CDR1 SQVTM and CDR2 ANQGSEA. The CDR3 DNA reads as TGCAGCGTTATTGCGGGACTCCTGCCAGATACGCAGTATTTT. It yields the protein CSVIAGLLPDTQYF.